These 8 T cell receptor beta chains came from one sample sequenced in a study of shared clonotypes between healthy human individuals. CD45RO-negative cells were positively selected for CCR7, leaving out terminally differentiated effector memory CD45RA+ cells. Repertoires were generated with immunoSEQ multiplex PCR, while TCRdb's copy carries only in-frame clones and drops some. Here the sample spans around 2,000,000 clones, roughly 91% being singletons. The sequenced material came from naive CD8+ T cells from PBMCs. These receptors all stem from a man aged 18 to 29 in good health. Some clones in this sample may be carry-over from other donors' samples.

Comment on this clone: The sample holds other DNA sequences that translate to the same CDR3. V is TRBV7-9 and J is TRBJ2-7; weak D call: TRBD1 (5 bases). Trimming pared 0 bases from V and 2 bases from J, leaving 5 bases between. The CDR3 contains 13 residues. Germline loops: CDR1 SEHNR, CDR2 FQNEAQ (reference sequence). The CDR3 DNA sequence: TGTGCCAGCAGCTTAGCGGACACCTACGAGCAGTACTTC. This translates into CASSLADTYEQYF.

This clone appeared once. This chain links TRBV7-9 with TRBJ1-2, with D possibly matching TRBD1 (5 bases). Trimming cost V 0 bases and J 6 bases, with 8 bases left between them. This CDR3 has 13 residues. Germline CDR1 reads SEHNR; CDR2 reads FQNEAQ (reference sequence). In DNA, the CDR3 is TGTGCCAGCAGCTTAGCGGGCAGGGATGGCTACACCTTC. Its protein product is CASSLAGRDGYTF.

This clone came up once. This chain joins TRBV29-1 and TRBJ2-3, with D unclear. The CDR3 is 13 residues long. Trimming took 5 bases from V and 0 from J, leaving 9 bases between them. Germline CDR1 and CDR2: SQVTM and ANQGSEA. The DNA for the CDR3 is TGCAGCGTTTCGGCATCTAGCACAGATACGCAGTATTTT. This encodes CSVSASSTDTQYF.

In this sample, this clone turned up once. The chain combines TRBV7-9 with TRBJ1-1, with 8 bases that match TRBD1. The CDR3 is 14 amino acids. The germline V gene has CDR1 SEHNR and CDR2 FQNEAQ (reference sequence). V was pared by 5 bases and J by 6 bases, with 8 bases of the junction left unmatched. The DNA of the CDR3 is TGTGCCAGCAGCCTGGACCGGGACAGGCCTGAAGCTTTCTTT. This translates into CASSLDRDRPEAFF.

The chain combines TRBV27 with TRBJ1-3; D is unclear. This CDR3 comprises 15 residues. Trimming took 8 bases from V and 4 from J, leaving 18 bases between them. Germline loops: CDR1 MNHEY, CDR2 SMNVEV (reference sequence). As DNA, the CDR3 is TGTGCCAGCTCCGGGGTACCCCCGATGGGAAACACCATATATTTT. It specifies CASSGVPPMGNTIYF.

The chain joins TRBV28 to TRBJ1-1, with TRBD1 matching 8 bases. CDR1 and CDR2 from the germline V gene are MDHEN and SYDVKM. Unmatched junction bases numbered 7, after V lost 6 bases and J lost 4 bases. This CDR3 contains 14 residues. In nucleotides, the CDR3 is TGTGCCAGCAGACACATCAGGGGGCTCACTGAAGCTTTCTTT. Protein: CASRHIRGLTEAFF. Combining the CDR3 with reference TRBV28 and TRBJ1-1 gives the whole variable domain DVKVTQSSRYLVKRTGEKVFLECVQDMDHENMFWYRQDPGLGLRLIYFSYDVKMKEKGDIPEGYSVSREKKERFSLILESASTNQTSMYLCASRHIRGLTEAFFGQGTRLTVV.

The chain uses TRBV11-3 and TRBJ2-3, with D perhaps given as TRBD1 or TRBD2 (5 bases each). The germline V and J ends were trimmed by 3 bases and 2 bases, with 15 bases remaining between them. The CDR3 totals 16 residues. CDR1 and CDR2 (germline): SGHNT, YENEEA. The CDR3 region has the DNA TGTGCCAGCAGCTTCCGGCCGGGACCTTACACAGATACGCAGTATTTT. Translating gives CASSFRPGPYTDTQYF. The whole variable domain, filled in from reference TRBV11-3 and TRBJ2-3, reads EAGVVQSPRYKIIEKKQPVAFWCNPISGHNTLYWYLQNLGQGPELLIRYENEEAVDDSQLPKDRFSAERLKGVDSTLKIQPAELGDSAVYLCASSFRPGPYTDTQYFGPGTRLTVL.

This chain links TRBV21-1 with TRBJ2-3. TRBV21-1 is a known pseudogene. The CDR3 is 13 amino acids. The CDR3 loop reads CASSLNGTDTQYF. CDR3 sequence (DNA): TGTGCCAGCTCCCTTAATGGTACAGATACGCAGTATTTT.